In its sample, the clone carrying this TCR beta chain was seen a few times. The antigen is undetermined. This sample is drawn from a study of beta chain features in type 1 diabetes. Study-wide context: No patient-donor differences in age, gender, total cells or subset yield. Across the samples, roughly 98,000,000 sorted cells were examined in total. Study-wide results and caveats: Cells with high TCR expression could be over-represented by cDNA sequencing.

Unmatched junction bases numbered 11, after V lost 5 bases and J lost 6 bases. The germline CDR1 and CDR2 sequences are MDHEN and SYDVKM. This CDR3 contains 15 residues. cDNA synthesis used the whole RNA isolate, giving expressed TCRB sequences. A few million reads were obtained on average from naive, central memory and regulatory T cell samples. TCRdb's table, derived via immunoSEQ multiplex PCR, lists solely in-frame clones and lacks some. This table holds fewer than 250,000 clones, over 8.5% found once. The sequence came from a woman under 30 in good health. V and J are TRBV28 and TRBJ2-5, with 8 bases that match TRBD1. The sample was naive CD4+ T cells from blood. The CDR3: CASSKRQGMGKTQYF. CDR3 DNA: TGTGCCAGCAGTAAAAGACAGGGGATGGGAAAGACCCAGTACTTC.